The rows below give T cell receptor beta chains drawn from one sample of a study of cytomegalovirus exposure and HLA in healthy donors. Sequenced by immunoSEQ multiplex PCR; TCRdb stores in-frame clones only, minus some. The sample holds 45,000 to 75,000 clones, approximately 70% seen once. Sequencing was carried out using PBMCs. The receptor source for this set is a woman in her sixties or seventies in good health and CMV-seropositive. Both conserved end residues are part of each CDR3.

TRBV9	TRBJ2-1	CASSTQGFGDNEQFF
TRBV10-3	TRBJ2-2	CAISESSGTGELFF
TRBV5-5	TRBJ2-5	CASSLLAGRQETQYF
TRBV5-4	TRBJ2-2	CASSLGTSGPGELFF
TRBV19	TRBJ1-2	CASRHFPLGQGAYGYTF
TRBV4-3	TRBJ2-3	CASSQDWTPGDTQYF
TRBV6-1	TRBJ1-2	CASSEVPGGLGNYGYTF
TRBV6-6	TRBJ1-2	CASSYSDSYYGYTF
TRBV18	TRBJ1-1	CASSPEGQGTEAFF
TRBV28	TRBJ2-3	CASSFRGSGGAADTQYF
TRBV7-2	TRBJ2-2	CASSPGRSGGFGELFF
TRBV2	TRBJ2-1	CASTRERFNEQFF
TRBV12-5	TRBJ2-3	CASGLDLPGLAGEPTDTQYF
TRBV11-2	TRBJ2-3	CASSPTTSGGADTQYF
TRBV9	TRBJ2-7	CASSVGDSRGRAYEQYF
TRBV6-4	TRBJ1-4	CASSSVKGLGPPWDEKLFF
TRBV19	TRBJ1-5	CASTSGRWVAGGTYSRNQPQHF
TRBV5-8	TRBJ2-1	CASQGGGGYNEQFF
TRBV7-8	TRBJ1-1	CASSELGGVGTEAFF
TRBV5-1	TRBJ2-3	CASSLQGGDTQYF
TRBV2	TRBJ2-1	CASSPSSYNEQFF
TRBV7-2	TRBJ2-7	CASSSPDRVYEQYF
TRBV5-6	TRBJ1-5	CASSLGPGDFGQPQHF
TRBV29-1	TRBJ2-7	CSVQRTSGGAGEQYF
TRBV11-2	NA	CASSLDQGEQYF
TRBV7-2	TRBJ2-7	CASSPLDSYEQYF
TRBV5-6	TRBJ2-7	CASSSRDRAFYEQYF
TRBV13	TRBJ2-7	CASSWGLAGYEQYF
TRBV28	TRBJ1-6	CASSLSAIASPLHF
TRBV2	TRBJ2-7	CASSDGPYEQYF
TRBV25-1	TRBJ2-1	CASNYGTGYNEQFF
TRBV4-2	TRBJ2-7	CASSQGTLGTLYEQYF
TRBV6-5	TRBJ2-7	CASSSRTSGGYEQYF
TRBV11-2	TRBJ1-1	CASSLVGGEAFF
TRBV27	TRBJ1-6	CASSFRERENSPLHF
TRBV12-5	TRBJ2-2	CASGLPIVSYGGRGTGELFF
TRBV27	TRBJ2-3	CASSLWQFSPTDTQYF
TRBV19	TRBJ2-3	CASHRGLGTDTQYF
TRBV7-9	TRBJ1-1	CASSLRDTTWAEAFF
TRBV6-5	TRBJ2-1	CASSRDTYSYNEQFF
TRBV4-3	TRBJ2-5	CASSQGTGWVETQYF
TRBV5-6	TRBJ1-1	CASSFGTGVGEAFF
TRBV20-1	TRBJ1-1	CSAARDTEAFF
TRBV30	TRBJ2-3	CAWSVGSPGAYTQYF
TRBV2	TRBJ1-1	CASSPQALESSEAFF
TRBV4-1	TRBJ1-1	CASSQNLGGGSYTEAFF
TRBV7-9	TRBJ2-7	CASGSDRAYEQYF
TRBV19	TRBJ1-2	CASSPPDRERYGYTF
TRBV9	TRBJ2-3	CASSVVPGGASHTQYF